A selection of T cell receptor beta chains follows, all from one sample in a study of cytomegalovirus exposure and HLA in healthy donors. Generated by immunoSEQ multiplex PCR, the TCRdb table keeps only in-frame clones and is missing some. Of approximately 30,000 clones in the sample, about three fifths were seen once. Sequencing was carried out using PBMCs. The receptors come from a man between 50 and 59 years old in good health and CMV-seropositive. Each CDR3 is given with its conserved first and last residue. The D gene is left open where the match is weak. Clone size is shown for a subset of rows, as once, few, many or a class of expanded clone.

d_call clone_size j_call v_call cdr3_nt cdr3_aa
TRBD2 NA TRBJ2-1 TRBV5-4 TGTGCCAGCAGCTCTAAGCGGGAGCCATACAATGAGCAGTTCTTC CASSSKREPYNEQFF
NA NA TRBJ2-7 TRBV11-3 TGTGCCAGCAGCCATACTAGGATTGGCGAGCAGTACTTC CASSHTRIGEQYF
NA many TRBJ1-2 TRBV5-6 TGTGCCAGCAGCCACCTACAGGGCATCTCCTTC CASSHLQGISF
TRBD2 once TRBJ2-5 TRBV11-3 TGTGCCAGCAGCTTAGGACTAGCGGGACAAGAGACCCAGTACTTC CASSLGLAGQETQYF
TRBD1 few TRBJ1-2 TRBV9 TGTGCCAGCAGCGTAGGGGGGACAGTCTATGGCTACACCTTC CASSVGGTVYGYTF
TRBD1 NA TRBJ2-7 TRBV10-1 TGCGCCAGCAGGAGAAGCCCGGGACAGGTCCACCCAAATTACGAGCAGTACTTC CASRRSPGQVHPNYEQYF
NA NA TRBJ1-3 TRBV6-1 TGTGCCAGCAGTGAATACGGTACCTCTGGAAACACCATATATTTT CASSEYGTSGNTIYF
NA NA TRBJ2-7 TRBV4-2 TGTGCCAGCAGCCAAGATCGAACAGGCATCGCCTACGAGCAGTACTTC CASSQDRTGIAYEQYF
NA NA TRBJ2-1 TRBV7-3 TGTGCCAGCAGCTTCCCGGGGGTCGACAATGAGCAGTTCTTC CASSFPGVDNEQFF
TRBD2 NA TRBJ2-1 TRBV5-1 TGCGCCAGCAAGCGGACTAGCGACTCCTACAATGAGCAGTTCTTC CASKRTSDSYNEQFF
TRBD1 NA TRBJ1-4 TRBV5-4 TGTGCCAGCAGTAGCGGATCAACGGGACAGCATGAAAAACTGTTTTTT CASSSGSTGQHEKLFF
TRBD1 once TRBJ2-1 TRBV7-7 TGTGCTAGCAGCTTTCGACAGGGGGATGAGCAGTTCTTC CASSFRQGDEQFF
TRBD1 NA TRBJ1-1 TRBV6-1 TGTGCCAGCAGGCCGACAGGGGTGAACACTGAAGCTTTCTTT CASRPTGVNTEAFF
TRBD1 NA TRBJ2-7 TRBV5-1 TGCGCCAGCAGCCCGCAGGGGGTCTCCTACGAGCAGTACTTC CASSPQGVSYEQYF
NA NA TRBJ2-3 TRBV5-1 TGCGCCAGCAGCCTGAGGACCCGGGGGACTTCGTTAGATACGCAGTATTTT CASSLRTRGTSLDTQYF
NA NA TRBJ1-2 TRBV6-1 TGTGCCAGCAGTGAATATCACGGACAAACCTATGGCTACACCTTC CASSEYHGQTYGYTF
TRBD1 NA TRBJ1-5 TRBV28 TGTGCCAGCAGTACGATGACAGGGGGCGTTCAGCCCCAGCATTTT CASSTMTGGVQPQHF
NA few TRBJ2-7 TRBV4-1 TGCGCCAGCAGCCAAGCGGCAGGGGGGCGCTCCTACGAGCAGTACTTC CASSQAAGGRSYEQYF
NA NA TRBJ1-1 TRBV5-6 TGTGCCAGCAGCTTGAACAGTGAAGCTTTCTTT CASSLNSEAFF
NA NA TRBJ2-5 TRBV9 TGTGCCAGCAGCGTCGGGGGTCTGACAGAGACCCAGTACTTC CASSVGGLTETQYF
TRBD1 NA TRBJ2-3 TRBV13 TGTGCCAGCAGCTCGCAGGGACAGGGAGGAGATACGCAGTATTTT CASSSQGQGGDTQYF
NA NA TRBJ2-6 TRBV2 TGTGCCAGCGGCCGGGAGCCTCGCTCTGGGGCCAACGTCCTGACTTTC CASGREPRSGANVLTF
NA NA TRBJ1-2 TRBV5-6 TGTGCCAGCAGCCTCGACATCTATGGCTACACCTTC CASSLDIYGYTF
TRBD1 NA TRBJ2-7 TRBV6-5 TGTGCCAGCAGCCGGGACAGGGACGAGCAGTACTTC CASSRDRDEQYF
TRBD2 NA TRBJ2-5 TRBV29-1 TGCAGCGTCGTTACCCCGGGACTAGCGGAAGAGACCCAGTACTTC CSVVTPGLAEETQYF
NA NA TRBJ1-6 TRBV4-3 TGCGCCAGCAGCCAAGACGGGGTGAGAGCCCTCCACTTT CASSQDGVRALHF